These 21 T cell receptor beta chains share one sample of origin, sequenced in a study of T cell repertoires in cytomegalovirus infection. TCRdb fed the reads into MiXCR, producing one record per CDR3 protein. Of around 240,000 distinct CDR3 sequences listed, roughly 20% are singletons. Sequenced sample: CD8+ T cells from PBMCs. The receptors were sampled from a human donor in good health (CMV status not recorded). Some clones in this sample may be carry-over from other donors' samples.

The rearrangement joins TRBV20-1 to TRBJ2-3, with D perhaps TRBD2 (5 bases). The CDR3 spans 16 residues. Trimming stripped 0 bases from V and 1 base from J, with 14 bases between. The germline CDR1 and CDR2 sequences are DFQATT and SNEGSKA (reference sequence). CDR3 protein: CSAREPHWRGTDTQYF. In nucleotides, the CDR3 is TGCAGTGCTAGAGAGCCCCACTGGCGGGGCACAGATACGCAGTATTTT.

There are a few counts of this clonotype. An end of the junction does not agree with germline; a read error may underlie this. The chain combines TRBV29-1 with TRBJ2-5; no firm D call. Germline CDR1 reads SQVTM; CDR2 reads ANQGSEA. This CDR3 is 11 amino acids long. The CDR3 here is CSAEIVTSQYF. The CDR3 bases are TGCAGCGCTGAAATTGTCACTTCCCAGTACTTC.

This clonotype occurred many times. V is TRBV7-6 and J is TRBJ1-2; no definite D call. V lost 5 bases and J 7 bases, leaving 17 bases between the germline ends. Germline loops: CDR1 SGHVS, CDR2 FNYEAQ. This CDR3 region has 14 residues. DNA of the CDR3: TGTGCCAGCAGCCCCGTAACGGCGGCGGGTGGCTACACCTTC. It yields the protein CASSPVTAAGGYTF.

This chain uses TRBV29-1 with TRBJ2-1; tentatively, D is TRBD1 or TRBD2 (6 bases each). V lost 4 bases to trimming and J lost 0 bases, with 22 bases between them. The germline CDR1 and CDR2 sequences are SQVTM and ANQGSEA. CDR3 length: 18 amino acids. CDR3 residues: CSVVGPGGEISSYNEQFF. Written as DNA, the CDR3 is TGCAGCGTTGTTGGCCCCGGGGGCGAGATAAGCTCCTACAATGAGCAGTTCTTC.

This clonotype has ten or more counts. The chain carries TRBV7-6 and TRBJ2-3; weak D call: TRBD2 (5 bases). Trimming shortened V by 5 bases and J by 1 base, and 13 bases separated the two germline ends. This CDR3 comprises 15 residues. The germline gives CDR1 SGHVS, CDR2 FNYEAQ. The CDR3 region is CASSPSPGGTDTQYF. CDR3 nucleotides: TGTGCCAGCAGCCCCTCTCCCGGGGGCACAGATACGCAGTATTTT.

This clonotype showed up many times. This sequence joins TRBV7-2 and TRBJ1-1, with 11 bases lining up with TRBD1. In germline, CDR1 is SGHTA, CDR2 FQGNSA. The CDR3 is made up of 17 amino acids. V was pared by 5 bases and J by 3 bases, with 11 bases of the junction left unmatched. The CDR3 region is CASSNPRDRGSYTEAFF. CDR3 coding DNA: TGTGCCAGCAGCAATCCCCGGGACAGGGGGAGTTACACTGAAGCTTTCTTT.

This clonotype was found many times. V usage is TRBV7-9 and J usage is TRBJ1-1; no clear D. The CDR3 covers 12 residues. Germline CDR1 is SEHNR and CDR2 is FQNEAQ (reference sequence). Trimming shortened V by 5 bases and J by 6 bases, and 10 bases separated the two germline ends. The CDR3 DNA follows: TGTGCCAGCAGCCCAGACACTTCTGAAGCTTTCTTT. Translating gives CASSPDTSEAFF.

This clonotype has just a few counts. The CDR3 loop is CASSERSYEQYF. For the CDR3, the DNA is TGTGCCAGCAGTGAACGCAGCTACGAGCAGTACTTC. The V gene is TRBV2, the J gene TRBJ2-7, with D hard to call. The CDR3 sequence is 12 residues long. The V end was cut by 2 bases, the J end by 3 bases, with 5 bases between. From germline, CDR1 is SNHLY and CDR2 FYNNEI.

This chain links TRBV7-2 with TRBJ1-6; D might be TRBD1 (5 bases). The CDR3 spans 15 residues. V dropped 1 base and J dropped 10 bases, with 14 bases sitting between them. Germline CDR1 and CDR2: SGHTA and FQGNSA. The DNA for the CDR3 is TGTGCCAGCAGCTTAGAAGTCAGGGTTTTATCACCCCTCCACTTT. Translation gives CASSLEVRVLSPLHF.

In its sample, this clonotype was seen a few times. V usage is TRBV7-8 and J usage is TRBJ2-7; D call uncertain. The V and J ends lost 5 bases and 1 base respectively, with 15 bases between them. This CDR3 has 15 amino acids. Per the germline V gene, CDR1 is SGHVS and CDR2 is FQNEAQ. Written as DNA, the CDR3 is TGTGCCAGCAGCATATCATTGGACGGATCCTACGAGCAGTACTTC. Protein: CASSISLDGSYEQYF. Variable domain in full (rest from reference TRBV7-8 and TRBJ2-7): GAGVSQSPRYKVAKRGQDVALRCDPISGHVSLFWYQQALGQGPEFLTYFQNEAQLDKSGLPSDRFFAERPEGSVSTLKIQRTQQEDSAVYLCASSISLDGSYEQYFGPGTRLTVT.

This clonotype came up a few times. The CDR3 loop is CASSLVRRASGAGTDTQYF. The CDR3 nucleotides read TGTGCCAGCAGCTTAGTTCGTCGGGCTAGCGGGGCCGGCACAGATACGCAGTATTTT. The chain is built from TRBV11-2 and TRBJ2-3; 9 bases are shared with TRBD2. The J segment lost 1 base and the V segment lost 1 base, leaving 12 bases of the junction unmatched. The germline V gene has CDR1 SGHAT and CDR2 FQNNGV. This CDR3 is 19 amino acids long.

V usage is TRBV20-1 and J usage is TRBJ1-6; D gene uncertain. The CDR3 is 14 amino acids. The V gene's germline CDR1 is DFQATT and CDR2 SNEGSKA (reference sequence). Trimming took off 2 bases at V and 9 bases at J, with 14 bases between the two ends. The CDR3 bases are TGCAGTGCTAGAAATCCAATGGGCAGTTCACCCCTCCACTTT. It encodes CSARNPMGSSPLHF.

This clonotype was seen at least ten times. The V call is TRBV5-4, the J call TRBJ2-1; unclear D gene. The CDR3 runs 13 residues. The V gene's germline CDR1 is SGHNT and CDR2 YYREEE (reference sequence). V lost 7 bases and J 0 bases, leaving 8 bases between the germline ends. DNA for the CDR3: TGTGCCAGCCGCCTGGACTCCTACAATGAGCAGTTCTTC. It specifies CASRLDSYNEQFF.

This clonotype was seen at least ten times. The rearrangement joins TRBV7-8 to TRBJ2-5, with 11 bases aligning to TRBD2. Germline CDR1 reads SGHVS; CDR2 reads FQNEAQ. The CDR3 is 15 residues long. Trimming removed 7 bases from V and 1 base from J; junction bases left unmatched: 5. Written as DNA, the CDR3 is TGTGCCAGCAATTTACTAGCGGGGGTCCAAGAGACCCAGTACTTC. Its translation is CASNLLAGVQETQYF.

The chain recombines TRBV27 with TRBJ2-5; 8 nucleotides match TRBD2. The CDR3 is 14 residues long. CDR1 is MNHEY, CDR2 SMNVEV, per germline (reference sequence). V trimming: 7 bases; J trimming: 1 base; junction bases outside the gene matches: 5. CDR3 loop: CASKLLAVQETQYF. The CDR3 nucleotides read TGTGCCAGCAAACTACTAGCGGTCCAAGAGACCCAGTACTTC.

The sample holds a few counts of this clonotype. V and J are TRBV2 and TRBJ2-7; 7 nucleotides align to TRBD1. CDR3 size: 15 residues. Germline assignment: CDR1 SNHLY and CDR2 FYNNEI. With V trimmed by 2 bases and J by 3 bases, 7 bases remained unmatched. The CDR3 region has the DNA TGTGCCAGCAGTGAATTTACAGGGGACCTCTACGAGCAGTACTTC. Its protein is CASSEFTGDLYEQYF.

Only a few counts were recorded for this clonotype. The CDR3 spells CASSFSGGGEQYF. CDR3 sequence (DNA): TGTGCCAGCAGTTTCTCAGGGGGAGGCGAGCAGTACTTC. The J gene is TRBJ2-7, the V gene TRBV12-3 or TRBV12-4, with a tentative D call TRBD1 (7 bases). V dropped 3 bases and J dropped 6 bases, with 12 bases sitting between them. The CDR3 covers 13 residues.

This clonotype was recorded at least ten times. The chain joins TRBV28 to TRBJ2-2; the D gene is possibly TRBD1 (5 bases). The CDR3 length is 15 residues. V lost 5 bases and J lost 1, with 11 bases in between. Germline V gene sequence: CDR1 MDHEN, CDR2 SYDVKM. The CDR3 nucleotides are TGTGCCAGCAGTCTATTTACAGGGAACACCGGGGAGCTGTTTTTT. Translating gives CASSLFTGNTGELFF. The complete variable domain, with remaining parts taken from reference TRBV28 and TRBJ2-2, reads DVKVTQSSRYLVKRTGEKVFLECVQDMDHENMFWYRQDPGLGLRLIYFSYDVKMKEKGDIPEGYSVSREKKERFSLILESASTNQTSMYLCASSLFTGNTGELFFGEGSRLTVL.

This clonotype was detected a few times. The chain employs TRBV12-3 or TRBV12-4 and TRBJ1-6, with a possible D match to TRBD1 (5 bases). This CDR3 has 16 residues. Trimming took off 1 base at V and 5 bases at J, with 12 bases between the two ends. The CDR3 DNA reads TGTGCCAGCAGTTTAGACAGCCAGGGCCATAATTCACCCCTCCACTTT. As protein: CASSLDSQGHNSPLHF.

This chain's CDR3 is CASSGSSTNEKLFF. The CDR3 DNA sequence: TGTGCCAGCAGCGGCAGCTCAACTAATGAAAAACTGTTTTTT. This sequence joins TRBV2 and TRBJ1-4, with unresolved D. There are 14 residues in the CDR3. With 6 bases removed from V and 0 bases from J, the gap between germline ends came to 8 bases. Germline CDR1 and CDR2: SNHLY and FYNNEI.

This clonotype was observed many times. The chain joins TRBV2 to TRBJ2-5, with D maybe TRBD1 (5 bases). CDR3 length: 13 amino acids. Deletions cut 5 bases from V and 5 bases from J, with 12 bases between. In germline, CDR1 is SNHLY, CDR2 FYNNEI. The CDR3, as DNA: TGTGCCAGCAGTCCTAGGGGCCGGGAGACCCAGTACTTC. As protein: CASSPRGRETQYF.